This T cell receptor beta chain was captured by sequencing in a study of regulatory T cells in long-lasting Graves disease. Time point given: newly diagnosed GD, antithyroid drugs for less than 3 months. The authors made the TCR library using RNA they extracted from PBMCs. This clonotype was found many times. Arm-PCR with iRepertoire HTBI primers amplified the CDR3 regions for these TCR beta libraries. MiXCR, applied by TCRdb to the multiplex PCR reads, yields one record per CDR3 protein. The sample consists of about 370,000 distinct CDR3 sequences, 15% to 17% of them appearing once. The sequence was collected from a female donor with Graves disease. Sequencing used peripheral blood mononuclear cells (PBMCs), obtained at new diagnosis, from a patient treated with antithyroid drugs.

The CDR3 region is CASRWTGGEQPQHF. For the CDR3, the DNA is TGTGCCAGCAGGTGGACAGGGGGAGAACAGCCCCAGCATTTT. This rearrangement joins TRBV2 to TRBJ1-5; 10 nucleotides line up with TRBD1. The CDR3 is 14 residues long. CDR1 is SNHLY and CDR2 is FYNNEI in the germline V gene. The ends lost 6 bases at V and 7 bases at J; junction bases unmatched: 6.